This T cell receptor (beta chain) was profiled in a study of blood T cell repertoires in COVID-19 (dated by TCRdb to 2019 to 2021). Regarding the research as a whole: Samples from collaborators originated in the United States, Italy and Spain and spanned both the acute and convalescent phases of COVID-19. The repertoires were released in a freely available public database meant as a resource for research on the immune response to SARS-CoV-2. The sample metadata nearly always contained a de-identified subject ID, COVID-19 status, age in years and sex. Where available, HLA class I and class II types were taken from metadata supplied by the sample provider and were not determined by assay-based typing. The samples were drawn from two sources: the first 160 participants of the ongoing ImmuneRACE study, and 1,000 to 1,500 subjects contributed by 6 global collaborators. Subjects who had been exposed to COVID-19, were actively infected with it, or had recovered from it provided the deeply sampled blood TCRbeta repertoires that made up the dataset. The prospective study material was composed of cDNA or gDNA derived from T cells, B-cell-depleted T cells, or PBMCs.

Collaborating institutions collected whole blood in K2EDTA tubes following their own protocols. Collaborator samples were shipped for TCRbeta analysis as frozen whole blood, isolated PBMCs, or DNA extracted from either sample type. Study-wide findings and limitations: The quantity of clinical and demographic metadata differed by source and by participant and was supplied without curation.

Notes on this clone: Its target antigen remains unknown. One base away there is no much larger clone; base qualities are not given.

From cysteine to phenylalanine, the CDR3 is 16 amino acids long. Just CDR3 DNA is preserved here, 48 bases in frame from base 1. V is pared back by 5 bases and J by 7 bases, with 20 bases lying between the germline termini. CDR1 and CDR2, per the germline V gene, are SGHVS and FNYEAQ. The immunoSEQ Assay, a bias-controlled multiplex PCR, was used to amplify TCRbeta CDR3 regions from genomic DNA. Turning to the authors' computational methods: Within the assay, amplification of reference gene primers was used to estimate how many nucleated cells each sample contained. To quantify the absolute abundance of each unique TCRbeta CDR3 rearrangement, sequence reads were collapsed and filtered. Productive Simpson clonality was computed per sample as the square root of Simpson's diversity index over productive rearrangements. TCRdb obtained this table from immuneACCESS and retained in-frame rearrangements with V and J assigned. These tables miss some clones; where compared with another copy, unresolved V genes account for less than half of the shortfall, and the remainder is unexplained. Clonal size and the V and J genes are those of that table, whereas D and trimming came from the DNA. Counted in this sample were around 140,000 clones; approximately 80% of them appeared once. Around 2.1% of the sample is in the top ten clones.

The rearranged segments are TRBV7-6 and TRBJ2-2; TRBD2 is perhaps the D gene, given 5 matching bases. Specimen: peripheral blood. The TCR originated in a woman aged 55-69 years with acute or convalescent COVID-19. The CDR3 in this case is CASSLRLGVRSGELFF. The DNA sequence is TGTGCCAGCAGCCTAAGACTGGGAGTGCGTAGCGGGGAGCTGTTTTTT.